Here is one TCR beta chain with its context. This record comes from a study of blood T cell repertoires in COVID-19. Produced via immunoSEQ multiplex PCR; TCRdb's table is partial and in-frame only. The repertoire holds 320,000 or so clones, with approximately 88% as singletons. Assignments of participants to cohorts depended upon their own reported clinical history. Resolution of symptoms, clearance, or two negative PCRs was present in recovered Cohort 3 donors. The CDR3 is made up of 13 amino acids. V was clipped by 3 bases and J by 7 bases, with 10 bases between them. Germline V gene data show CDR1 as GTSNPN and CDR2 as SVGIG (reference sequence).

This TCR was recovered from a man aged 30-40 years who had recovered from COVID-19. The chain recombines TRBV30 with TRBJ1-6; D perhaps matches TRBD1 (5 bases). The sequenced material came from PBMCs or T cells enriched from blood (not recorded which). The CDR3 bases are TGTGCCTGGAGGGGGCGCAGGAATTCACCCCTCCACTTT. Protein product: CAWRGRRNSPLHF.